This T cell receptor (beta chain) was captured in a study of shared clonotypes between healthy human individuals. Overall study context: Each donor contributed plates that comprised three CD4 naive, three CD4 memory, two CD8 naive and one CD8 memory.

The run depth of the assay was deep. TCRdb's table, derived via immunoSEQ multiplex PCR, lists solely in-frame clones and lacks some. The sample has a few million clones, around 93% seen once. On this clone itself: The target antigen is unknown.

CDR3 length: 15 residues. CDR1 MDHEN and CDR2 SYDVKM come from the germline V gene. V was clipped by 6 bases and J by 7 bases; unmatched bases: 15. The naive CD8 fraction comprised CD45RO-negative cells positively selected for CCR7 and excluded terminally differentiated effector memory CD45RA+ cells. None of the donors, who were healthy HIV-negative adults, had recently had acute infections or vaccinations. Findings and limits, study-wide: Across four donors, naive CD4 shared roughly 5%, naive CD8 about 3.2%, memory CD4 roughly 2.4%, memory CD8 around 0.36%.

Sequenced input: naive CD8+ T cells from PBMCs. The chain combines TRBV28 with TRBJ2-7; 7 bases are shared with TRBD1. This receptor was identified in a man aged 18 to 29 in good health. Some clones in this sample may be carry-over from other donors' samples. CDR3 nucleotides: TGTGCCAGCAGCCCTGGGACAGAGGTTGTCTGGGAGCAGTACTTC. It yields the protein CASSPGTEVVWEQYF.